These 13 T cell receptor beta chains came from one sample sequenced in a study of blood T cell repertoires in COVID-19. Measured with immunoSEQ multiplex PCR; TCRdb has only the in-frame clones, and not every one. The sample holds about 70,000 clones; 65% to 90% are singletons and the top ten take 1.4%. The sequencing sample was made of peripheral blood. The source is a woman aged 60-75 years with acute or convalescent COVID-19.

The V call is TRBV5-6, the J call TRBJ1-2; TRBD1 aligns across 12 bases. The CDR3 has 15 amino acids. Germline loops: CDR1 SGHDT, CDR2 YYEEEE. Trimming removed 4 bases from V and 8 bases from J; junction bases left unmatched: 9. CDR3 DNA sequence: TGTGCCAGCAGCGAGTCCGGGACAGGGGGCGCCGGCTACACCTTC. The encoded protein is CASSESGTGGAGYTF.

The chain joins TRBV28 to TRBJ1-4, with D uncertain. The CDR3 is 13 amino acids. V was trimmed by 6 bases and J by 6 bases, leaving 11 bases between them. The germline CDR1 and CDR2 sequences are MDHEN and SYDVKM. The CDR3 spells CASRTGNYEKLFF. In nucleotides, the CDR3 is TGTGCCAGCAGAACGGGGAATTATGAAAAACTGTTTTTT.

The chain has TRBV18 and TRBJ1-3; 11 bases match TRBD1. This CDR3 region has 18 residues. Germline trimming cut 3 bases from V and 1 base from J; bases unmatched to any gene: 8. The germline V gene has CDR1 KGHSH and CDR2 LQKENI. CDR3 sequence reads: CASSPDGQGASSGNTIYF. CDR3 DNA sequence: TGTGCCAGCTCACCCGACGGACAGGGGGCTTCTTCTGGAAACACCATATATTTT.

The CDR3 nucleotides are TGTGCCACCAGTGATTTGGGGGGGGAGGGGTACAATGAGCAGTTCTTC. It encodes CATSDLGGEGYNEQFF. This sequence joins TRBV24-1 and TRBJ2-1, with 7 bases that match TRBD2. CDR3 size: 16 residues. The J segment lost 4 bases and the V segment lost 0 bases, leaving 5 bases of the junction unmatched. Germline CDR1 and CDR2: KGHDR and SFDVKD.

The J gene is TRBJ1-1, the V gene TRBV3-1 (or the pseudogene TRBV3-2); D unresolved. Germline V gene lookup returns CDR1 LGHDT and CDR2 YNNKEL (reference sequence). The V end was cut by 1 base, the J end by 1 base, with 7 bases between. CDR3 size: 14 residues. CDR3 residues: CASSQASTNTEAFF. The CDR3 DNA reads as TGTGCCAGCAGCCAAGCTAGCACGAACACTGAAGCTTTCTTT.

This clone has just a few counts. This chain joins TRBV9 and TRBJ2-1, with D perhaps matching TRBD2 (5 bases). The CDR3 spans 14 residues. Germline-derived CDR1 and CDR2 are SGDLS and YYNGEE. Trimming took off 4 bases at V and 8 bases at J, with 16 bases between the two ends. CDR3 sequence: CASSQGGSSDEQFF. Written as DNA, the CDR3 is TGTGCCAGCAGCCAAGGTGGGAGTTCCGATGAGCAGTTCTTC. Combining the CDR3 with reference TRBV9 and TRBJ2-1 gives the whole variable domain DSGVTQTPKHLITATGQRVTLRCSPRSGDLSVYWYQQSLDQGLQFLIQYYNGEERAKGNILERFSAQQFPDLHSELNLSSLELGDSALYFCASSQGGSSDEQFFGPGTRLTVL.

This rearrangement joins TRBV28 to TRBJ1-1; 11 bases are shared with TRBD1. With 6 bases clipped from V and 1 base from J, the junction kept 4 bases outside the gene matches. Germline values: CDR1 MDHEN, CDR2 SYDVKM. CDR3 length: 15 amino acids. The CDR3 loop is CASSGQGAGNTEAFF. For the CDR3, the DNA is TGTGCCAGCAGCGGACAGGGGGCAGGGAACACTGAAGCTTTCTTT. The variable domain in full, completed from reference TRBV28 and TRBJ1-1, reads DVKVTQSSRYLVKRTGEKVFLECVQDMDHENMFWYRQDPGLGLRLIYFSYDVKMKEKGDIPEGYSVSREKKERFSLILESASTNQTSMYLCASSGQGAGNTEAFFGQGTRLTVV.

CDR3: CSAGSNYGYTF. CDR3 nucleotide sequence: TGCAGTGCTGGCAGTAACTATGGCTACACCTTC. The rearrangement joins TRBV20-1 to TRBJ1-2; no firm D call. With 5 bases removed from V and 1 base from J, the gap between germline ends came to 5 bases. CDR1 is DFQATT, CDR2 SNEGSKA, per germline (reference sequence). The CDR3 loop spans 11 amino acids.

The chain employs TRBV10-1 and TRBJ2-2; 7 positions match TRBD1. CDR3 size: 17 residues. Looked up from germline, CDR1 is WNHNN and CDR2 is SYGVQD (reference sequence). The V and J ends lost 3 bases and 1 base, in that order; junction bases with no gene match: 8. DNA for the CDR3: TGCGCCAGCAGTGACCGACGGACAGGACGGAACACCGGGGAGCTGTTTTTT. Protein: CASSDRRTGRNTGELFF.

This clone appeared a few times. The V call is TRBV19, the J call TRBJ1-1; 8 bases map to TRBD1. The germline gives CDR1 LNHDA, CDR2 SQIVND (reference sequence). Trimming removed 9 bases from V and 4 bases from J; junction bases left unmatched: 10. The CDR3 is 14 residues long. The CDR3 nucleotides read TGTGCCAGCCAAATCAGGGGGCAGGTCACTGAAGCTTTCTTT. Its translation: CASQIRGQVTEAFF.

In DNA, the CDR3 is TGTGCCTGGAGCCCCGCGACTAACTATGGCTACACCTTC. Protein sequence: CAWSPATNYGYTF. V is TRBV30 and J is TRBJ1-2; D not certain. Trimming took off 3 bases at V and 0 bases at J, with 8 bases between the two ends. This CDR3 has 13 amino acids. CDR1 and CDR2 from the germline V gene are GTSNPN and SVGIG (reference sequence).

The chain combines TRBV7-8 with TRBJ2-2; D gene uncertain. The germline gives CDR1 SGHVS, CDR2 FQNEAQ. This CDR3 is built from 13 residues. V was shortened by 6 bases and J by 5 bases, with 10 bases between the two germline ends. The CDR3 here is CASRFRRTGELFF. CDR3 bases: TGTGCCAGCAGGTTCCGGCGGACCGGGGAGCTGTTTTTT.

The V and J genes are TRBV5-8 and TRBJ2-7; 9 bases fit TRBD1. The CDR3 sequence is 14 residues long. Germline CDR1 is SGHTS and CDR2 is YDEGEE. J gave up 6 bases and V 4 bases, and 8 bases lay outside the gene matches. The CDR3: CASSPKTGGFEQYF. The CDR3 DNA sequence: TGTGCCAGCAGCCCGAAGACAGGGGGATTCGAGCAGTACTTC.